What follows are 30 T cell receptor beta chains derived from one specimen sequenced in a study of T cells in Graves' hyperthyroidism and ophthalmopathy. RNA transcripts yielded amplified TCR beta CDR3 regions. An initial round of RT-PCR targeting the TCR CDR3 relied on the HTBI primer set. TCRdb ran MiXCR on the multiplex PCR reads and lists one entry per CDR3 protein. The table lists 310,000 or so distinct CDR3 sequences, over 15% of them singletons. Sequenced sample: blood. The receptors come from a woman in her fifties or sixties with Graves' ophthalmopathy.

This clonotype was seen many times. The gene calls are TRBV18 and TRBJ2-4; D unclear. Trimming cost V 3 bases and J 1 base, with 13 bases left between them. Germline CDR1 and CDR2: KGHSH and LQKENI. The CDR3 runs to 16 residues. The CDR3 protein is CASSPSPSGAKNIQYF. The CDR3 bases are TGTGCCAGCTCACCTAGCCCCAGTGGGGCCAAAAACATTCAGTACTTC.

The chain links TRBV28 to TRBJ2-4, with D perhaps matching TRBD1 or TRBD2 (6 bases each). The V gene's germline CDR1 is MDHEN and CDR2 SYDVKM. V gave up 9 bases and J gave up 4 bases, with 22 bases separating them. CDR3 length equals 16 residues. CDR3 in DNA: TGTGCCAGTACATCCAGGGGACAAGCGGGTAAAAACATTCAGTACTTC. Its translation: CASTSRGQAGKNIQYF.

In its sample, this clonotype was seen many times. V usage is TRBV7-3 and J usage is TRBJ2-3; D uncertain. The germline V gene encodes CDR1 SGHTA and CDR2 FQGTGA. Trimming pared 1 base from V and 6 bases from J, leaving 8 bases between. The CDR3 length is 13 residues. The CDR3 loop reads CASSLITMDTQYF. The DNA of the CDR3 is TGTGCCAGCAGCTTAATAACTATGGATACGCAGTATTTT.

This clonotype was observed a few times. This chain connects TRBV12-3 or TRBV12-4 to TRBJ2-1, with D possibly being TRBD2 (7 bases). Trimming cost V 6 bases and J 7 bases, with 22 bases left between them. The CDR3 has 16 residues. The CDR3 sequence is CASSTFGGGLGNEQFF. For the CDR3, the DNA is TGTGCCAGCAGCACCTTCGGCGGGGGCTTGGGGAATGAGCAGTTCTTC.

V gene TRBV5-8 combines with J gene TRBJ1-2; no firm D call. This CDR3 region has 14 residues. Trimming took 4 bases from V and 2 from J, leaving 12 bases between them. In germline, CDR1 is SGHTS, CDR2 YDEGEE. The CDR3 bases are TGTGCCAGCAGCCCGATGGCAGAGAACTATGGCTACACCTTC. It specifies CASSPMAENYGYTF.

At least ten counts were recorded for this clonotype. V usage is TRBV28 and J usage is TRBJ1-2; perhaps TRBD1 as D (6 bases). This CDR3 region has 15 residues. The V gene's germline CDR1 is MDHEN and CDR2 SYDVKM. V lost 7 bases to trimming and J lost 8 bases, with 23 bases between them. The CDR3 nucleotides read TGTGCCAGCACCCTACGGTGGGGGGGCTCCAGGGGCTACACCTTC. Amino acid sequence: CASTLRWGGSRGYTF.

This clonotype was detected ten times or more. The rearrangement uses TRBV7-2 and TRBJ2-7, with TRBD1 matching over 7 bases. Trimming at V came to 5 bases and at J to 6 bases, leaving 13 bases not matched to a gene. This CDR3 has 15 amino acids. Germline V gene data show CDR1 as SGHTA and CDR2 as FQGNSA. The DNA for the CDR3 is TGTGCCAGCAGCGAAAGTAAGGGGGCGCTCGCCGAGCAGTACTTC. Its translation is CASSESKGALAEQYF. Drawing the rest from reference TRBV7-2 and TRBJ2-7, the complete variable domain is GAGVSQSPSNKVTEKGKDVELRCDPISGHTALYWYRQSLGQGLEFLIYFQGNSAPDKSGLPSDRFSAERTGGSVSTLTIQRTQQEDSAVYLCASSESKGALAEQYFGPGTRLTVT.

In regard to this clonotype: It may be a read error: a sequence one base away is much more abundant. This chain uses TRBV7-2 with TRBJ2-7, with 12 positions matching TRBD1. This CDR3 comprises 16 residues. The V gene's germline CDR1 is SGHTA and CDR2 FQGNSA. The CDR3 sequence is CVSSTMGDRGRLEQYF. CDR3 DNA sequence: TGTGTCAGCAGCACAATGGGGGACAGGGGGCGCCTCGAGCAGTACTTC.

This clonotype was detected many times. The CDR3, as DNA: TGTGCCGCCGGAAGAAACACAGATACGCAGTATTTT. Translation: CAAGRNTDTQYF. The chain couples TRBV12-3 or TRBV12-4 to TRBJ2-3; D not certain. This CDR3 comprises 12 residues. The ends were cut back, 11 bases at V and 2 bases at J, with 11 bases in the middle.

The V gene is TRBV7-9, the J gene TRBJ1-2; 10 bases are a match to TRBD1. CDR3 length: 17 amino acids. CDR1 is SEHNR and CDR2 is FQNEAQ in the germline V gene (reference sequence). Losses at the gene ends were 11 bases for V and 4 bases for J; bases not matched to a gene: 19. CDR3 DNA: TGTGCCCACATCTCTCTCTCCGGGACAGGGGACAGCTATGGCTACACCTTC. This gives the protein CAHISLSGTGDSYGYTF.

This clonotype has ten or more counts. V usage is TRBV27 and J usage is TRBJ2-7, with D perhaps TRBD2 (6 bases). V dropped 5 bases and J dropped 4 bases, with 21 bases sitting between them. Per the germline V gene, CDR1 is MNHEY and CDR2 is SMNVEV (reference sequence). The CDR3 is made up of 16 amino acids. DNA for the CDR3: TGTGCCAGCAGTGCCCGGGGTGGAGGGCCCGCATACGAGCAGTACTTC. Translated: CASSARGGGPAYEQYF.

V and J are TRBV29-1 and TRBJ1-5; no clear D. This CDR3 region has 12 residues. Per germline, CDR1 SQVTM and CDR2 ANQGSEA. Trimming cost V 3 bases and J 6 bases, with 9 bases left between them. The CDR3 loop reads CSVESAGQPQHF. The CDR3 bases are TGCAGCGTTGAGTCGGCTGGTCAGCCCCAGCATTTT.

This clonotype was counted many times. The chain uses TRBV7-2 and TRBJ2-3; TRBD1 agrees at 12 bases. Germline CDR1 is SGHTA and CDR2 is FQGNSA. This CDR3 spans 19 amino acids. Trimming took 1 base from V and 4 from J; bases not matched to a gene: 12. The CDR3 sequence is CASSLVSVGTGGAADTQYF. DNA for the CDR3: TGTGCCAGCAGCTTAGTCTCCGTCGGGACAGGGGGCGCAGCAGATACGCAGTATTTT. Full variable domain (rest looked up from reference TRBV7-2 and TRBJ2-3): GAGVSQSPSNKVTEKGKDVELRCDPISGHTALYWYRQSLGQGLEFLIYFQGNSAPDKSGLPSDRFSAERTGGSVSTLTIQRTQQEDSAVYLCASSLVSVGTGGAADTQYFGPGTRLTVL.

V usage is TRBV12-5 and J usage is TRBJ1-2, with D unresolved. CDR1 and CDR2 from the germline V gene are LGHNT and FRNRAP. The CDR3 totals 12 residues. Trimming pared 5 bases from V and 1 base from J, leaving 5 bases between. CDR3 sequence reads: CASGKVNYGYTF. For the CDR3, the DNA is TGTGCTAGTGGTAAAGTTAACTATGGCTACACCTTC.

Comment on this clonotype: Compared with germline, one end of the junction differs, possibly owing to a read error. The V gene is TRBV7-2, the J gene TRBJ2-1; D is unresolved. Germline V CDR1 and CDR2: SGHTA, FQGNSA. There are 15 residues in the CDR3. CDR3 nucleotides: TGCGCCAGCAGTGAGTCTGGTCCCCCCCACAATGAGCAGTTCTTC. Protein: CASSESGPPHNEQFF.

This clonotype was seen ten or more times. V usage is TRBV20-1 and J usage is TRBJ1-6; TRBD1 is a possible D gene (5 bases). V was clipped by 1 base and J by 4 bases, with 11 bases between them. The germline gives CDR1 DFQATT, CDR2 SNEGSKA (reference sequence). There are 15 residues in the CDR3. CDR3 in amino acids: CSARVGTGYNSPLHF. In DNA form, the CDR3 reads TGCAGTGCTAGAGTCGGGACGGGGTATAATTCACCCCTCCACTTT.

The chain uses TRBV18 and TRBJ1-1, with D perhaps TRBD1 (6 bases). CDR3 length equals 14 residues. The germline gives CDR1 KGHSH, CDR2 LQKENI. Trimming left V 3 bases short and J 5 bases short, with 13 bases between. The CDR3 here is CASSPDKGETEAFF. CDR3 sequence (DNA): TGTGCCAGCTCACCCGATAAGGGGGAAACTGAAGCTTTCTTT.

J is TRBJ1-1 and V is TRBV6-1; D uncertain. The CDR3 sequence is 13 residues long. Per germline, CDR1 MNHNS and CDR2 SASEGT. The V gene lost 7 bases and the J gene lost 0 bases, with 9 bases spanning the gap. In DNA, the CDR3 is TGTGCCAGCACCCTACATATGAACACTGAAGCTTTCTTT. Its protein is CASTLHMNTEAFF.

At least ten counts were recorded for this clonotype. The chain carries TRBV9 and TRBJ1-1; D gene ambiguous. This CDR3 comprises 15 residues. Germline V gene data show CDR1 as SGDLS and CDR2 as YYNGEE. The ends were cut back, 0 bases at V and 1 base at J, with 10 bases in the middle. CDR3 region: CASSVAGAPNTEAFF. CDR3 DNA: TGTGCCAGCAGCGTAGCCGGAGCCCCGAACACTGAAGCTTTCTTT.

The chain combines TRBV18 with TRBJ2-7; TRBD1 agrees at 11 bases. The length of the CDR3 is 17 residues. Germline V CDR1 and CDR2: KGHSH, LQKENI. V was pared by 6 bases and J by 3 bases, with 13 bases of the junction left unmatched. The CDR3 nucleotides read TGTGCCAGCTCTCAAGTAATCAGGACAGGGGGCCACTACGAGCAGTACTTC. Protein: CASSQVIRTGGHYEQYF.

A note on this clonotype: A much larger clone differs from this one at a single base, so this may be a read error. The chain uses TRBV20-1 and TRBJ1-6, with D hard to call. The CDR3 contains 12 residues. The germline V gene has CDR1 DFQATT and CDR2 SNEGSKA (reference sequence). Trimming left V 0 bases short and J 8 bases short, with 5 bases between. CDR3 residues: CSARDRHSPLHF. CDR3 bases: TGCAGTGCTAGAGACAGACATTCACCCCTCCACTTT.

At least ten counts were recorded for this clonotype. V is TRBV9 and J is TRBJ1-6, with D unresolved. Germline assignment: CDR1 SGDLS and CDR2 YYNGEE. The CDR3 is 14 residues long. V lost 3 bases and J lost 7, with 11 bases in between. In DNA form, the CDR3 reads TGTGCCAGCAGCGAGGAGGGTCGCAATTCACCCCTCCACTTT. This encodes CASSEEGRNSPLHF.

This clonotype was seen ten or more times. The J gene is TRBJ2-3, the V gene TRBV12-5; tentative D call: TRBD2 (6 bases). Per germline, CDR1 LGHNT and CDR2 FRNRAP. The germline V and J ends were trimmed by 7 bases and 5 bases, with 16 bases remaining between them. This CDR3 contains 14 residues. The CDR3 nucleotides are TGTGCTAGTGTCGGGGACTGGTTTGGAGATACGCAGTATTTT. It codes for CASVGDWFGDTQYF.

The chain couples TRBV18 to TRBJ2-3, with D possibly being TRBD2 (6 bases). Between the trimmed V and J ends, which lost 3 bases and 4 bases, there was a span of 17 bases. The CDR3 loop spans 16 amino acids. Germline V gene lookup returns CDR1 KGHSH and CDR2 LQKENI. The DNA for the CDR3 is TGTGCCAGCTCACCCAAGACTACTCCTAGCGCAGATACGCAGTATTTT. This gives the protein CASSPKTTPSADTQYF.

The rearrangement links TRBV5-1 to TRBJ2-2; D call uncertain. This CDR3 has 14 residues. The ends were cut back, 2 bases at V and 1 base at J, with 6 bases in the middle. CDR1 SGHRS and CDR2 YFSETQ come from the germline V gene. This CDR3 is CASSFQRNTGELFF. Here the CDR3 DNA reads TGCGCCAGCAGCTTCCAGCGGAACACCGGGGAGCTGTTTTTT.

This clonotype was counted between two and nine times. The V call is TRBV2, the J call TRBJ2-2; D ambiguous. Trimming stripped 10 bases from V and 5 bases from J, with 11 bases between. The CDR3 is 12 amino acids. Germline CDR1 reads SNHLY; CDR2 reads FYNNEI. The CDR3: CANPTETGELFF. CDR3 sequence (DNA): TGTGCCAACCCGACCGAAACCGGGGAGCTGTTTTTT.

This clonotype was counted once. A much bigger clone sits one base away, suggesting this may be a read error. The chain joins TRBV20-1 to TRBJ2-1; D gene uncertain. This CDR3 has 13 residues. Germline V gene lookup returns CDR1 DFQATT and CDR2 SNEGSKA (reference sequence). Written as DNA, the CDR3 is TGCAGTGCTTTAATATCCGTCTACAATGGGCAGTTCTTC. This encodes CSALISVYNGQFF.

The genes are TRBV12-3 or TRBV12-4 and TRBJ1-5; 7 bases agree with TRBD1. V shed 4 bases and J 0 bases; nucleotides not matched to a gene: 9. The CDR3 totals 17 residues. The CDR3 DNA is TGTGCCAGCAGTTCAAATCAGGGGGAGTATAGCAATCAGCCCCAGCATTTT. Translated: CASSSNQGEYSNQPQHF.

Turning to this clonotype: A much larger clone lies a single base off, so this may be a read error. The chain joins TRBV5-1 to TRBJ2-5; TRBD1 aligns across 11 bases. The ends lost 2 bases at V and 4 bases at J; junction bases unmatched: 4. Germline V gene lookup returns CDR1 SGHRS and CDR2 YFSETQ. This CDR3 is built from 15 residues. The chain's CDR3 is CASSFAGTGGETQYF. The CDR3, as DNA: TGCGCCAGCAGCTTCGCCGGGACAGGGGGAGAGACCCAGTACTTC.

This clonotype was picked up many times. The chain joins TRBV6-1 to TRBJ1-4; the D gene is possibly TRBD1 (5 bases). Trimming pared 4 bases from V and 7 bases from J, leaving 13 bases between. Germline V gene lookup returns CDR1 MNHNS and CDR2 SASEGT. The CDR3 has 14 residues. CDR3 in amino acids: CASSVGIGGEKLFF. In nucleotides, the CDR3 is TGTGCCAGCAGTGTGGGGATCGGGGGTGAAAAACTGTTTTTT.